The 24 T cell receptor beta chains listed next were all sequenced from one sample in a study of cytomegalovirus exposure and HLA in healthy donors. PCR was performed using 60 Vbeta and 13 Jbeta primers. Sequencing used immunoSEQ multiplex PCR; TCRdb keeps in-frame clones, though not all of them. The table has around 170,000 clones, around 84% seen once. The sample comprised PBMCs. These receptors came from a woman in her forties or fifties in good health and CMV-seropositive.

Comments on this clone: Other nucleotide sequences from this sample produce the same CDR3. The chain uses TRBV28 and TRBJ2-7; 9 bases map to TRBD2. Germline lookup yields CDR1 MDHEN and CDR2 SYDVKM. The V and J ends lost 2 bases and 4 bases, in that order; junction bases with no gene match: 12. CDR3 size: 17 residues. The CDR3 reads CASSLAGGVTSSYEQYF. CDR3 sequence (DNA): TGTGCCAGCAGTTTAGCGGGGGGGGTGACCAGCTCTTACGAGCAGTACTTC.

This chain joins TRBV6-1 and TRBJ2-3; TRBD2 matches at 10 bases. The length of the CDR3 is 14 residues. Per the germline V gene, CDR1 is MNHNS and CDR2 is SASEGT. Written as DNA, the CDR3 is TGTGGCATAGCGGGGGGAAAAAGCACAGATACGCAGTATTTT. Translation: CGIAGGKSTDTQYF.

The V call is TRBV7-3, the J call TRBJ2-3, with D possibly being TRBD2 (7 bases). There are 15 residues in the CDR3. CDR1 is SGHTA, CDR2 FQGTGA, per germline. The V end was cut by 1 base, the J end by 3 bases, with 11 bases between. The CDR3 sequence: CASSLSGGATDTQYF. The CDR3 nucleotides are TGTGCCAGCAGCTTAAGTGGGGGGGCGACAGATACGCAGTATTTT.

V and J are TRBV10-1 and TRBJ2-5; D possibly corresponds to TRBD2 (6 bases). V gave up 3 bases and J gave up 2 bases, with 16 bases separating them. This CDR3 region has 16 residues. The V gene's germline CDR1 is WNHNN and CDR2 SYGVQD (reference sequence). CDR3 sequence (DNA): TGCGCCAGCAGTGACCCTCGAATGGGGGGTCAAGAGACCCAGTACTTC. Its protein is CASSDPRMGGQETQYF.

This chain uses TRBV29-1 with TRBJ1-5; D remains ambiguous. Germline values: CDR1 SQVTM, CDR2 ANQGSEA. The length of the CDR3 is 12 residues. Trimming pared 4 bases from V and 2 bases from J, leaving 6 bases between. CDR3 sequence reads: CSVADGNQPQHF. The CDR3, as DNA: TGCAGCGTTGCAGACGGCAATCAGCCCCAGCATTTT.

The chain is built from TRBV28 and TRBJ2-5; D gene uncertain. V was shortened by 2 bases and J by 4 bases, with 2 bases between the two germline ends. This CDR3 region has 11 residues. Per the germline V gene, CDR1 is MDHEN and CDR2 is SYDVKM. Here the CDR3 reads CASSLRETQYF. The CDR3 coding sequence is TGTGCCAGCAGTTTACGAGAGACCCAGTACTTC.

The V gene is TRBV7-9, the J gene TRBJ1-2; tentatively, D is TRBD1 (6 bases). Trimming removed 4 bases at V and 3 bases at J, with 6 bases between. The CDR3 covers 12 residues. Germline V lookup: CDR1 SEHNR, CDR2 FQNEAQ (reference sequence). The CDR3, as DNA: TGTGCCAGCAGCTGGACAGACTATGGCTACACCTTC. This codes for CASSWTDYGYTF.

This CDR3 reads CASSNSVAGTEAFF. CDR3 nucleotide sequence: TGTGCCAGCAGCAACTCCGTGGCCGGGACAGAAGCTTTCTTT. The chain employs TRBV11-2 and TRBJ1-1, with D maybe TRBD1 (6 bases). V was pared by 5 bases and J by 8 bases, with 18 bases between. This CDR3 region has 14 residues. Germline lookup yields CDR1 SGHAT and CDR2 FQNNGV.

The gene calls are TRBV20-1 and TRBJ1-4, with unresolved D. Germline V CDR1 and CDR2: DFQATT, SNEGSKA (reference sequence). The V gene lost 4 bases and the J gene lost 8 bases, with 8 bases spanning the gap. The CDR3 is 11 residues long. The CDR3 DNA is TGCAGTGCTACCCACACCGAAAAACTGTTTTTT. Translation gives CSATHTEKLFF.

The gene calls are TRBV12-5 and TRBJ1-5; D may be TRBD1 (6 bases). The germline V gene has CDR1 LGHNT and CDR2 FRNRAP. The ends were cut back, 5 bases at V and 3 bases at J, with 11 bases in the middle. The length of the CDR3 is 14 residues. CDR3 loop: CASGLDSPNQPQHF. DNA of the CDR3: TGTGCTAGTGGTCTGGACAGCCCCAATCAGCCCCAGCATTTT.

This clone turned up a few times. The chain joins TRBV5-1 to TRBJ2-5; 7 bases are shared with TRBD2. CDR1 and CDR2 (germline): SGHRS, YFSETQ. V trimming: 3 bases; J trimming: 5 bases; junction bases outside the gene matches: 10. The CDR3 contains 15 residues. The CDR3 DNA is TGCGCCAGCAGCTCAACCGGGACTATAAGGGAGACCCAGTACTTC. Protein product: CASSSTGTIRETQYF.

V usage is TRBV10-3 and J usage is TRBJ2-3; the match to TRBD1 covers 8 bases. CDR3 size: 14 residues. With V trimmed by 11 bases and J by 5 bases, 12 bases remained unmatched. Germline V gene data show CDR1 as ENHRY and CDR2 as SYGVKD. CDR3 sequence reads: CAAQEGQDGDTQYF. CDR3 bases: TGTGCCGCCCAAGAGGGACAGGACGGAGATACGCAGTATTTT.

The CDR3 DNA reads TGTGCCAGCAAGGGAGAACAGGGAGCCACCGGGGAGCTGTTTTTT. It codes for CASKGEQGATGELFF. The chain combines TRBV2 with TRBJ2-2; D is perhaps TRBD1 (6 bases). Trimming pared 7 bases from V and 4 bases from J, leaving 16 bases between. CDR1 is SNHLY, CDR2 FYNNEI, per germline. The CDR3 extends over 15 amino acids.

The chain joins TRBV9 to TRBJ2-7, with TRBD2 identical over 8 bases. Germline CDR1 and CDR2: SGDLS and YYNGEE. The CDR3 length is 15 residues. V shed 0 bases and J 4 bases; nucleotides not matched to a gene: 6. CDR3 DNA: TGTGCCAGCAGCGTAGCGGGGGCGGGGGGTTACGAGCAGTACTTC. Translated: CASSVAGAGGYEQYF.

This clone was observed a single time. This chain connects TRBV4-1 to TRBJ2-5, with 7 bases matching TRBD1. V was pared by 6 bases and J by 2 bases, with 3 bases of the junction left unmatched. In germline, CDR1 is MGHRA, CDR2 YSYEKL. The CDR3 contains 13 residues. The CDR3 loop reads CASRGTVQETQYF. The CDR3 region has the DNA TGCGCCAGCAGAGGGACAGTACAAGAGACCCAGTACTTC.

The genes are TRBV7-9 and TRBJ1-4; D is undetermined. V was clipped by 3 bases and J by 3 bases, with 11 bases between them. The CDR3 covers 15 residues. Germline-derived CDR1 and CDR2 are SEHNR and FQNEAQ (reference sequence). The CDR3 spells CASSFTYEANEKLFF. In DNA form, the CDR3 reads TGTGCCAGCAGCTTTACGTACGAGGCTAATGAAAAACTGTTTTTT.

The gene calls are TRBV27 and TRBJ2-1; D is possibly TRBD2 (6 bases). This CDR3 has 14 residues. Germline V gene lookup returns CDR1 MNHEY and CDR2 SMNVEV (reference sequence). V gave up 3 bases and J gave up 9 bases, with 15 bases separating them. CDR3 amino acids: CASSFAGIIGEQFF. The CDR3 nucleotides are TGTGCCAGCAGTTTCGCGGGGATAATAGGTGAGCAGTTCTTC.

V is TRBV5-4 and J is TRBJ2-3; 9 nucleotides line up with TRBD1. The CDR3 has 16 residues. Germline loops: CDR1 SGHNT, CDR2 YYREEE (reference sequence). V was pared by 3 bases and J by 0 bases, with 5 bases of the junction left unmatched. The CDR3, as DNA: TGTGCCAGCAGCTCTATCGGGACAGGGAGCACAGATACGCAGTATTTT. This codes for CASSSIGTGSTDTQYF.

The rearrangement links TRBV2 to TRBJ1-5; the D gene is possibly TRBD1 (5 bases). Germline lookup yields CDR1 SNHLY and CDR2 FYNNEI. Trimming cost V 4 bases and J 3 bases, with 10 bases left between them. The CDR3 has 14 residues. This CDR3 is CASSVGGNNQPQHF. The CDR3 DNA reads as TGTGCCAGCAGTGTTGGGGGGAACAATCAGCCCCAGCATTTT. Full variable domain (outside the CDR3, taken from reference TRBV2 and TRBJ1-5): EPEVTQTPSHQVTQMGQEVILRCVPISNHLYFYWYRQILGQKVEFLVSFYNNEISEKSEIFDDQFSVERPDGSNFTLKIRSTKLEDSAMYFCASSVGGNNQPQHFGDGTRLSIL.

The genes are TRBV6-5 and TRBJ1-6; D may be TRBD1 (6 bases). With 6 bases removed from V and 7 bases from J, the gap between germline ends came to 13 bases. CDR1 is MNHEY and CDR2 is SVGAGI in the germline V gene. CDR3 size: 14 residues. CDR3 region: CASRQQGPNSPLHF. The CDR3 DNA is TGTGCCAGCAGACAGCAGGGGCCAAATTCACCCCTCCACTTT.

The chain has TRBV5-4 and TRBJ2-1; D gene unclear. The CDR3 extends over 15 amino acids. The V end lost 3 bases, the J end lost 0 bases, and 10 bases lay between the germline ends. Germline V gene data show CDR1 as SGHNT and CDR2 as YYREEE (reference sequence). CDR3 residues: CASSYRRSSYNEQFF. As DNA, the CDR3 is TGTGCCAGCAGCTACCGGAGAAGCTCCTACAATGAGCAGTTCTTC.

The table lists this clone with a count of one. This chain connects TRBV5-1 to TRBJ2-1; D may be TRBD2 (6 bases). The CDR3 extends over 13 amino acids. Germline V gene data show CDR1 as SGHRS and CDR2 as YFSETQ. V gave up 2 bases and J gave up 8 bases, with 11 bases separating them. The CDR3 region has the DNA TGCGCCAGCAGCTTATGGACTAACGATGAGCAGTTCTTC. Translating it yields CASSLWTNDEQFF.

The genes are TRBV9 and TRBJ1-2; D gene unclear. The germline V gene has CDR1 SGDLS and CDR2 YYNGEE. V was clipped by 0 bases and J by 7 bases, with 10 bases between them. This CDR3 region has 13 residues. The CDR3 region has the DNA TGTGCCAGCAGCGTAGGAGGGTACTCTGGCTACACCTTC. The encoded protein is CASSVGGYSGYTF.

The chain is built from TRBV6-1 and TRBJ1-2; 8 nucleotides align to TRBD1. This CDR3 contains 13 residues. Germline lookup yields CDR1 MNHNS and CDR2 SASEGT. V was clipped by 6 bases and J by 7 bases; unmatched bases: 7. This chain's CDR3 is CASSSNDRGGYTF. In DNA form, the CDR3 reads TGTGCCAGCAGCTCAAATGACAGGGGTGGCTACACCTTC.